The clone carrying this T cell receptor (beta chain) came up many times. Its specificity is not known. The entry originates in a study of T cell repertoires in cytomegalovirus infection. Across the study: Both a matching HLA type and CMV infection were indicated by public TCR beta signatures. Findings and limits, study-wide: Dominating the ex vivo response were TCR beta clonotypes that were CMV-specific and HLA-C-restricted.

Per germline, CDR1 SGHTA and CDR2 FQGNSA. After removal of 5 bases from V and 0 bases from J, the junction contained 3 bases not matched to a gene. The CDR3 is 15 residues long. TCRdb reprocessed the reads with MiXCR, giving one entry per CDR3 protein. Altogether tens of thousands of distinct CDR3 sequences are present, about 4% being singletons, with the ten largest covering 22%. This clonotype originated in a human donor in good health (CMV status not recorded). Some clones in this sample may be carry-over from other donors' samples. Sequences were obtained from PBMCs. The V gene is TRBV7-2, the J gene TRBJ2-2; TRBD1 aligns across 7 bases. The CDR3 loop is CASSQGVSNTGELFF. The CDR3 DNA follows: TGTGCCAGCAGCCAGGGGGTATCGAACACCGGGGAGCTGTTTTTT. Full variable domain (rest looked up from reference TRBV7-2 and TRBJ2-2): GAGVSQSPSNKVTEKGKDVELRCDPISGHTALYWYRQSLGQGLEFLIYFQGNSAPDKSGLPSDRFSAERTGGSVSTLTIQRTQQEDSAVYLCASSQGVSNTGELFFGEGSRLTVL.